The T cell receptor beta chain described here comes from a study of cytomegalovirus exposure and HLA in healthy donors (dated by TCRdb to 2016 to 2017). Concerning the study at large: In an earlier analysis of around 540 of the donors, about 260 Gb of sequence data and approximately 100 million unique TCR beta sequences from 150 million to 200 million T cells were reported. About 300 gigabases of sequencing data and approximately 85 million unique TCR sequences were included in an early release covering several hundred HLA-typed donors. Of the roughly 410 genotyped donors, 65% to 90% were placed in the genetic ancestry cluster associated with self-reported Caucasian donors. The study aimed to test whether signatures of past pathogen exposure could be identified by cataloging public T cell receptors. Using immunosequencing, the study profiled T cell repertoires from about 650 subjects and related those repertoires to cytomegalovirus serostatus. A separate validation cohort of about 110 different subjects was used in addition to the approximately 610-subject first cohort. The study combined high-throughput TCR immunosequencing, statistical association of individual TCRs with disease status, and machine learning to predict cytomegalovirus infection status. In a later analysis, previously published TCR beta repertoires from 550 to 750 donors were re-analyzed and high-resolution HLA genotyping was added so that TCR occurrence patterns could be studied. In the later analysis, no new phenotypic data were used to find candidate immune exposures; instead, reliance was placed on TCR beta sequences and their occurrence across donors. In an earlier analysis of roughly 600 of the donors, high-throughput TCR beta sequencing was used to judge whether each TCR beta V gene segment behaved as functional or pseudogenic. Donor age, sex, ethnicity and CMV serostatus were compiled alongside the repertoire data. A later genetic analysis took genome-wide SNP genotypes for about 65% of the 666 donors and used that subset as a discovery cohort. Every discovery cohort repertoire had been produced on one sequencing platform. HLA typing included class I and class II loci at four-digit resolution. Typing coverage differed by locus: A, B, C, DRB1 and DQB1 were typed in roughly 620-640 donors, DQA1 in about 510, DPA1 in around 580, and DPB1 in approximately 450. Four or five DR-DQ haplotypes were handled as single units for association and clustering because linkage in the cohort was strong. Across 398 genotyped donors of the cohort, an average of about 250,000 unique TCR beta nucleotide sequences per donor were sequenced, and roughly a sixth of those sequences were non-productive.

The cohort comprised 670 or so healthy bone marrow donors. All cohort members were sampled while nominally healthy, although unrecorded immune exposures were likely present. The donor was CMV seronegative and belonged to the group of 352 seronegative cohort members. A peripheral blood sample was provided by each donor, and peripheral blood mononuclear cells were used for TCR beta sequencing. Genomic DNA extraction from the blood cell samples was performed with the Qiagen DNeasy Blood Extraction Kit. The paper's findings and limits, for the study overall: Some IMGT-functional V segments, including TRBV6-2 and TRBV6-3, could not be told apart with the 87-base-pair reads, so those segments were excluded. In vitro tests confirmed that three of the cytomegalovirus-associated TCR beta chains recognize cytomegalovirus antigens. Because some donors lacked HLA typing at each locus, the association tests relied only on the typed subset. In a later analysis, the rate of TCR association differed among HLA loci, with DRB1 alleles having the most associated TCRs and HLA-C alleles having the fewest. Linkage disequilibrium might explain the correlated functional status among segregating V segments, but an unknown experimental factor could not be excluded. A later analysis associated 16,951 TCR beta sequences with specific HLA alleles at a false discovery rate of 0.05. The cohort was sequenced for TCR beta chains only, and without alpha or paired-chain data the features that could be detected were limited. A group of highly shared sequence variants was considered likely to be a technical artifact of the sequencing pipeline. According to a later analysis, most CMV-associated TCR beta chains appeared to be HLA-restricted, and the HLA associations seemed to be driven largely by CMV exposure. According to the authors, the approach could potentially be generalized to other disease states and immunological phenotypes. In a later analysis, HLA-associated TCR beta chains showed more clonal expansion and lower generation probabilities than non-associated chains that were equally common. Because counts were too low, roughly 17 rarely observed V segments, including chromosome 9 orphons, were left out of the earlier analysis of 500 to 650 of the donors. An association between a missense DCLRE1C variant and V-gene and J-gene trimming of TCR beta chains was found in a later genetic analysis and replicated in an independent cohort. A further reported finding was that TCR beta sequences accurately predicted the HLA-A and HLA-B alleles for most subjects in the first cohort. Roughly uniform sequencing depth across donors was assumed in presence/absence analyses, although this assumption may not hold. The study gave a list of over 150 TCR beta chains associated with cytomegalovirus. Compared with the approximately 700-donor mean, donors in an Asian-associated ancestry cluster had fewer N-insertions in productive TCRs, according to a later genetic analysis. The classifier was reported to diagnose cytomegalovirus status with high specificity and sensitivity in both the original and validation cohorts. In an earlier analysis of roughly 500 of the donors, most TCR beta V segments appeared in productive rearrangements about 87% or about 30% of the time, broadly matching IMGT annotations. According to a later analysis, parvovirus B19, influenza, CMV and Epstein-Barr virus appeared linked to several top co-occurrence clusters. Immune exposure information for the cohort was limited to CMV serostatus. When HLA alleles, especially DR and DQ, strongly co-occurred, TCR associations were difficult to assign to individual alleles. Most TCR sequences were observed very rarely across donors, whereas some public TCRs were present in many individuals.

Libraries were made using the immunoSEQ multiplex PCR assay. The multiplex PCR relied on a mix of 60 forward primers for TCR Vbeta segments and 13 reverse primers for TCR Jbeta segments. A multiplex PCR assay on genomic DNA amplified the CDR3 region of rearranged TCR beta genes. On the Illumina HiSeq System, the amplified TCR beta libraries were sequenced as 87-base-pair reads. Turning to the authors' computational methods: A later analysis tallied 75 million to 85 million unique TCR beta chains across the 700 or so repertoires, and 10 million to 11 million of those chains were shared by two or more donors. Raw reads were error-corrected and collapsed into unique sequences with a nearest-neighbor algorithm that merged closely related sequences to remove PCR and sequencing errors. Alignment of CDR3 sequences to IMGT reference sequences was used to assign V, D and J gene segments. For a sequence to be retained, a match of at least six nucleotides was required to both a V gene segment and a J gene segment. A rearrangement was called productive if the CDR3 had no stop codons and remained in frame with V and J, and every other rearrangement was called non-productive. CDR3 was defined according to IMGT convention as the region running from the second conserved V-encoded cysteine to the conserved J-encoded phenylalanine. The earlier analysis of a few hundred of the donors excluded any sequence lacking an unambiguous match to a single V gene segment. In an earlier analysis of some 590 of the donors, V segments were called functional above 56.7% productive rearrangements and were called segregating when the between-donor standard deviation exceeded 5%. To diagnose cytomegalovirus status from the catalog of TCR beta chain sequences, a statistical classification framework was built. A later analysis assigned V and J genes by comparing TCR nucleotide sequences with IMGT/GENE-DB human TR gene sequences. Using the TCRdist pipeline, a later analysis assigned CDR3 sequences along with most-parsimonious VDJ recombination scenarios. In a later analysis, each TCR beta chain was defined by its CDR3 amino acid sequence together with its V-gene family, and reads without a unique V-gene family were excluded. To address suspected cross-contamination and a sequencing artifact, a later analysis removed roughly 640 highly shared, low-generation-probability nucleotide sequences. For each public chain, a later analysis derived a clonal expansion index from normalized ranks of inferred template counts within each repertoire. Generation probabilities in a later analysis came from a VDJ recombination model fitted to out-of-frame rearrangements, and those results were checked against IGoR. In a later analysis, hypergeometric tests were used to score TCR-TCR, TCR-HLA and TCR-CMV co-occurrence, with a repertoire-size bias correction applied to TCR pairs. In a later analysis, false discovery rates were estimated by permuting HLA or CMV assignments 20 times. In a later analysis, co-occurring TCRs were grouped using DBSCAN, with TCRdist sequence similarity added in when clustering inside HLA-allele-positive subsets. Co-occurrence clustering excluded repertoires with fewer than 30,000 or more than 120,000 public chains, plus five with anomalous nucleotide sharing. TCRdb obtained this table from immuneACCESS and retained in-frame rearrangements with V and J assigned. These tables miss some clones; where compared with another copy, unresolved V genes account for less than half of the shortfall, and the remainder is unexplained. That table is the source of V, J and clone size, and D and trimming were worked out from the DNA. This sample has roughly 150,000 clones in its table, and 80% to 85% of those were observed once. The ten largest clones take up around 3.7% of the sample.

The CDR3 runs 13 amino acids, cysteine and phenylalanine included. Only the CDR3 region is kept as DNA, spanning 39 bases read in frame from base 1. V loses 4 bases of germline sequence and J loses 2 bases, and the interval between the two ends is 7 bases. CDR1 and CDR2 are drawn from the germline V gene: MNHEY, SVGAGI. As for this clone: The clone's antigen remains unknown. Base qualities are not recorded, but no much larger clone differs from it by a single base.

The sequence links TRBV6-5 to TRBJ2-3, with the D gene not confidently named. Specimen: PBMCs. This clonotype was sampled from a male donor in good health and CMV-seronegative. The CDR3 loop reads CASSSPFTDTQYF. The DNA is as follows: TGTGCCAGCAGTTCCCCGTTCACAGATACGCAGTATTTT.